Sequencing of this T cell receptor beta chain was carried out in a study of blood T cells in healthy people across ages. A few counts support this clonotype. This CDR3 region has 14 residues. The ends lost 2 bases at V and 2 bases at J; junction bases unmatched: 4. Per the germline V gene, CDR1 is SGHRS and CDR2 is YFSETQ. The second PCR ran roughly 6 to 11 cycles with a sample-barcoded 5' primer and J-beta primers. In TCRdb, the 5' RACE reads were re-called with MiXCR into one record per CDR3 protein. Here the sample spans over 600,000 distinct CDR3 sequences, approximately 21% being singletons. The chain combines TRBV5-1 with TRBJ2-7; TRBD2 matches 7 bases. The clonotype comes from a man aged 70 or older in good health. Sequencing was performed on blood. The DNA of the CDR3 is TGCGCCAGCAGCTTCGGGAGGACGGCCTACGAGCAGTACTTC. Translation: CASSFGRTAYEQYF.